A single sample is the source of the 10 T cell receptor beta chains below, sequenced in a study of blood T cell repertoires in COVID-19. Here immunoSEQ multiplex PCR was the method, and the copy in TCRdb shows in-frame clones only, minus some. The table includes more than 150,000 clones, more than 70% detected once. Sequenced sample: peripheral blood. These receptors originate from a man between 35 and 55 years old with active or convalescent COVID-19.

This chain joins TRBV5-1 and TRBJ1-3; 8 nucleotides align to TRBD1. Germline CDR1 and CDR2: SGHRS and YFSETQ. J was trimmed by 0 bases and V by 4 bases; bases with no gene match: 3. The CDR3 has 15 amino acids. The CDR3 sequence is CASSPGQDSGNTIYF. The CDR3 DNA reads as TGCGCCAGCAGCCCGGGACAGGACTCTGGAAACACCATATATTTT.

The chain recombines TRBV11-2 with TRBJ2-1; maybe TRBD1 (5 bases). V dropped 5 bases and J dropped 10 bases, with 15 bases sitting between them. The V gene's germline CDR1 is SGHAT and CDR2 FQNNGV. This CDR3 region has 13 residues. The CDR3 here is CASSRSTGSEQFF. The CDR3 region has the DNA TGTGCCAGCAGCCGGTCTACAGGTAGCGAGCAGTTCTTC.

The rearrangement uses TRBV29-1 and TRBJ1-4; TRBD1 agrees at 10 bases. J gave up 5 bases and V 4 bases, and 1 base lay outside the gene matches. This CDR3 has 13 amino acids. Germline V CDR1 and CDR2: SQVTM, ANQGSEA. CDR3 protein: CSVGTGGNEKLFF. The CDR3 region has the DNA TGCAGCGTTGGGACAGGGGGGAATGAAAAACTGTTTTTT.

This clone was recorded once. The gene calls are TRBV5-1 and TRBJ1-1; tentative D call: TRBD1 (5 bases). The CDR3 is 17 amino acids. Looked up from germline, CDR1 is SGHRS and CDR2 is YFSETQ. The germline V and J ends were trimmed by 3 bases and 0 bases, with 18 bases remaining between them. CDR3 sequence: CASSSGAGGLMNTEAFF. The CDR3 coding sequence is TGCGCCAGCAGCTCGGGAGCGGGGGGACTTATGAACACTGAAGCTTTCTTT.

The V gene is TRBV6-5, the J gene TRBJ2-1, with D perhaps matching TRBD2 (6 bases). CDR1 is MNHEY, CDR2 SVGAGI, per germline. This CDR3 is 14 amino acids long. V shed 6 bases and J shed 8 bases, with 17 bases lying between them. The DNA of the CDR3 is TGTGCCAGCAGCCGGGAGCCCAACCCCCATGAGCAGTTCTTC. Amino acid sequence: CASSREPNPHEQFF.

CDR3 coding DNA: TGTGCCAGCAGTTGGAATGAGGCAATGAACACTGAAGCTTTCTTT. This codes for CASSWNEAMNTEAFF. The V gene is TRBV6-6, the J gene TRBJ1-1; D remains ambiguous. V gave up 4 bases and J gave up 0 bases, with 12 bases separating them. The length of the CDR3 is 15 residues. Germline V gives CDR1 MNHNY, CDR2 SVGAGI (reference sequence).

The CDR3 DNA follows: TGTGCCAGCAGCTTGGCCGGGACCGGGGAGCTGTTTTTT. Translation gives CASSLAGTGELFF. The genes are TRBV5-4 and TRBJ2-2; no reliable D call. V was pared by 0 bases and J by 5 bases, with 5 bases between. The CDR3 is 13 residues long. Per germline, CDR1 SGHNT and CDR2 YYREEE (reference sequence).

The chain couples TRBV5-4 to TRBJ1-2; D call uncertain. Germline-derived CDR1 and CDR2 are SGHNT and YYREEE (reference sequence). Trimming shortened V by 4 bases and J by 0 bases, and 7 bases separated the two germline ends. This CDR3 is built from 13 residues. CDR3 sequence (DNA): TGTGCCAGCAGCACAACAGCTAACTATGGCTACACCTTC. As protein: CASSTTANYGYTF.

The CDR3: CASSDRPGSNQPQHF. The CDR3 region has the DNA TGTGCCAGCAGTGATCGACCGGGTAGCAATCAGCCCCAGCATTTT. V gene TRBV2 combines with J gene TRBJ1-5; the D is unclear. Trimming removed 3 bases from V and 0 bases from J, with 9 bases in between. The germline V gene encodes CDR1 SNHLY and CDR2 FYNNEI. The CDR3 is 15 amino acids.

The V call is TRBV12-3 or TRBV12-4, the J call TRBJ1-2; D gene unclear. The CDR3 has 13 residues. V dropped 6 bases and J dropped 4 bases, with 12 bases sitting between them. The DNA of the CDR3 is TGTGCCAGCAGCTCAGACATCCTCTATGGCTACACCTTC. Translation: CASSSDILYGYTF.